Each of the 16 T cell receptor beta chains below was sequenced from the same sample in a study of blood T cell repertoires in COVID-19 (TCRdb year 2020). The method behind the library was the immunoSEQ multiplex PCR assay. Drawn from immuneACCESS, this table holds only the in-frame rearrangements with V and J called that TCRdb kept. Clones are partly lost; checked studies trace under half to an unresolved V gene and leave the rest unexplained. The sample contains 200,000 to 300,000 clones, 87% of them found a single time. Just over 7% of the sample comes from the top ten. The sequenced material came from peripheral blood. These receptors were obtained from a man aged 55-75 years who had recovered from COVID-19.

This clone showed up just a few times. This chain links TRBV5-4 with TRBJ2-1; D is unresolved. Germline CDR1 SGHNT, CDR2 YYREEE (reference sequence). The length of the CDR3 is 13 residues. The ends were cut back, 2 bases at V and 4 bases at J, with 7 bases in the middle. CDR3 sequence: CASSFTEYNEQFF. DNA for the CDR3: TGTGCCAGCAGCTTTACAGAATACAATGAGCAGTTCTTC.

This chain connects TRBV27 to TRBJ1-2, with a weak D call TRBD1 (6 bases). Trimming stripped 6 bases from V and 8 bases from J, with 13 bases between. In germline, CDR1 is MNHEY, CDR2 SMNVEV (reference sequence). This CDR3 has 12 residues. In nucleotides, the CDR3 is TGTGCCAGCAGCGACAGGCCAGGGGGCTACACCTTC. Translating it yields CASSDRPGGYTF.

The chain employs TRBV5-1 and TRBJ1-3; the match to TRBD1 covers 12 bases. J gave up 3 bases and V 4 bases, and 5 bases lay outside the gene matches. Germline V gene data show CDR1 as SGHRS and CDR2 as YFSETQ. The CDR3 sequence is 16 residues long. The CDR3 region has the DNA TGCGCCAGCAGCCAGGGACAGGGGGCGCTTGGAAACACCATATATTTT. Translation: CASSQGQGALGNTIYF.

This clone was seen more than once but under ten times. The V and J genes are TRBV7-9 and TRBJ1-5, with TRBD1 matching over 7 bases. The CDR3 sequence is 14 residues long. Germline assignment: CDR1 SEHNR and CDR2 FQNEAQ (reference sequence). V lost 5 bases and J lost 3; bases outside the gene matches: 4. This chain's CDR3 is CASSAGTDNQPQHF. CDR3 sequence (DNA): TGTGCCAGCAGCGCCGGGACAGACAATCAGCCCCAGCATTTT.

The rearrangement uses TRBV6-5 and TRBJ2-3; 8 bases match TRBD1. Unmatched junction bases numbered 8, after V lost 4 bases and J lost 2 bases. Germline-derived CDR1 and CDR2 are MNHEY and SVGAGI. The CDR3 extends over 16 amino acids. This chain's CDR3 is CASSWGTGGSTDTQYF. CDR3 coding DNA: TGTGCCAGCAGTTGGGGGACAGGCGGATCCACAGATACGCAGTATTTT.

The chain joins TRBV18 to TRBJ2-3; a weak D match, TRBD2 (6 bases). CDR3 size: 15 residues. V lost 2 bases and J lost 2, with 11 bases in between. Germline-derived CDR1 and CDR2 are KGHSH and LQKENI. The CDR3 bases are TGTGCCAGCTCACCATCACGGGGGATCACAGATACGCAGTATTTT. Its translation: CASSPSRGITDTQYF.

The rearrangement joins TRBV28 to TRBJ2-7; D unclear. This CDR3 spans 15 amino acids. Trimming took off 3 bases at V and 0 bases at J, with 12 bases between the two ends. The germline V gene encodes CDR1 MDHEN and CDR2 SYDVKM. The DNA for the CDR3 is TGTGCCAGCAGTTTGATCGGTAAAAGCTCCTACGAGCAGTACGTC. Its protein is CASSLIGKSSYEQYV.

V is TRBV30 and J is TRBJ2-7; 7 bases map to TRBD1. CDR3 length: 17 amino acids. The germline gives CDR1 GTSNPN, CDR2 SVGIG (reference sequence). J gave up 3 bases and V 0 bases, and 14 bases lay outside the gene matches. The CDR3 DNA follows: TGTGCCTGGAGTGTTTTTCTCAGTAGGGACAGAAACTACGAGCAGTACTTC. Protein sequence: CAWSVFLSRDRNYEQYF.

The table lists this clone with a few counts. The chain combines TRBV5-1 with TRBJ1-1, with 9 bases lining up with TRBD1. There are 14 residues in the CDR3. Germline V gene data show CDR1 as SGHRS and CDR2 as YFSETQ. Trimming at V came to 4 bases and at J to 4 bases, leaving 5 bases not matched to a gene. CDR3 coding DNA: TGCGCCAGCAGCCCCGGGGACAGGGTCACTGAAGCTTTCTTT. Amino acid sequence: CASSPGDRVTEAFF.

The chain employs TRBV7-2 and TRBJ2-2, with 12 bases fitting TRBD2. Trimming removed 5 bases from V and 1 base from J; junction bases left unmatched: 2. CDR1 and CDR2 (germline): SGHTA, FQGNSA. The CDR3 has 16 amino acids. CDR3 in DNA: TGTGCCAGCAGCCTGGGACTAGCGGGGAACACCGGGGAGCTGTTTTTT. Translation gives CASSLGLAGNTGELFF. The full variable domain, rest sourced from reference TRBV7-2 and TRBJ2-2, is GAGVSQSPSNKVTEKGKDVELRCDPISGHTALYWYRQSLGQGLEFLIYFQGNSAPDKSGLPSDRFSAERTGGSVSTLTIQRTQQEDSAVYLCASSLGLAGNTGELFFGEGSRLTVL.

This chain uses TRBV5-1 with TRBJ2-1, with D tentatively TRBD2 (6 bases). CDR1 and CDR2 (germline): SGHRS, YFSETQ. There are 15 residues in the CDR3. V dropped 1 base and J dropped 6 bases, with 14 bases sitting between them. CDR3 in amino acids: CASSLKPGLINEQFF. The CDR3 DNA is TGCGCCAGCAGCTTGAAGCCGGGACTGATCAATGAGCAGTTCTTC.

The V gene is TRBV19, the J gene TRBJ1-1; 10 nucleotides align to TRBD1. J lost 2 bases, V lost 4 bases, and 7 bases had no gene match. The CDR3 totals 16 residues. The germline V gene encodes CDR1 LNHDA and CDR2 SQIVND (reference sequence). CDR3 in DNA: TGTGCCAGTAGTACCCGGACAGGGGGGGGAAACACTGAAGCTTTCTTT. Its protein product is CASSTRTGGGNTEAFF.

The chain has TRBV4-2 and TRBJ1-2; no definite D call. The CDR3 consists of 14 residues. The germline V gene has CDR1 LGHNA and CDR2 YNFKEQ. V lost 2 bases and J lost 1, with 8 bases in between. The CDR3 protein is CASSQPELNYGYTF. CDR3 sequence (DNA): TGTGCCAGCAGCCAACCCGAGCTTAACTATGGCTACACCTTC.

This clone has a single count. CDR3 bases: TGTGCCAGCAGTTTACAGTCCGGGACAGGGGGCTTCGGGGATACGCAGTATTTT. Residues: CASSLQSGTGGFGDTQYF. The V and J genes are TRBV28 and TRBJ2-3, with 12 nucleotides matching TRBD1. The CDR3 has 18 residues. V lost 2 bases and J lost 6; bases outside the gene matches: 12. Germline CDR1 reads MDHEN; CDR2 reads SYDVKM.

The chain uses TRBV5-1 and TRBJ2-2; D is perhaps TRBD2 (6 bases). This CDR3 region has 16 residues. V was pared by 1 base and J by 1 base, with 11 bases between. Germline V lookup: CDR1 SGHRS, CDR2 YFSETQ. DNA for the CDR3: TGCGCCAGCAGCTTGTTGTCGGGGGAGAACACCGGGGAGCTGTTTTTT. Its translation is CASSLLSGENTGELFF.

This clone showed up just once. The chain is built from TRBV6-1 and TRBJ2-7, with D possibly being TRBD1 (6 bases). The CDR3 is 14 amino acids. Trimming shortened V by 0 bases and J by 2 bases, and 8 bases separated the two germline ends. Germline V gene data show CDR1 as MNHNS and CDR2 as SASEGT. In nucleotides, the CDR3 is TGTGCCAGCAGTGAAGCTGGGGGCACCTACGAGCAGTACGTC. Translation: CASSEAGGTYEQYV.